This T cell receptor (beta chain) was sequenced in a study of regulatory T cells in long-lasting Graves disease. Study-wide context: Patients newly diagnosed with Graves' had been on antithyroid drugs for under 3 months.

V was cut by 6 bases and J by 7 bases, with 18 bases left in between. This CDR3 has 15 residues. The time point was: newly diagnosed GD, antithyroid drugs for less than 3 months. There was RNA extracted from PBMCs, and the TCR library was made from it. EDTA tubes received about 8.2 milliliters of drawn peripheral blood. General study results and limits: Lower TCR diversity was seen in persistent Graves' patients than in newly diagnosed ones.

This clonotype was seen at least ten times. No antigen is known for it. According to the study, TCR beta libraries were built with iRepertoire HTBI primers and CDR3-region Arm-PCR. MiXCR, applied by TCRdb to the multiplex PCR reads, yields one record per CDR3 protein. Of around 450,000 distinct CDR3 sequences in the sample, more than 13% were seen once. These data also featured in a second study, about T cells in Graves' hyperthyroidism and ophthalmopathy. As reported in that work: The HTBI primer set was used in a first-round RT-PCR of the TCR CDR3.

This TCR came from a woman aged 25 to 45 with Graves disease. The input for sequencing was peripheral blood mononuclear cells (PBMCs), taken at new diagnosis, from a patient treated with antithyroid drugs. The chain combines TRBV12-3 or TRBV12-4 with TRBJ2-2, with D possibly TRBD2 on 5 matching bases. CDR3 bases: TGTGCCAGCAGCTCCGGGAAGGATCGAGGCGGGGAGCTGTTTTTT. Translation gives CASSSGKDRGGELFF.